A single sample gave rise to the 26 T cell receptor beta chains below, sequenced in a study of T cells in narcolepsy. The table came from immunoSEQ multiplex PCR; TCRdb's copy has only in-frame clones and leaves some out. Among about 27,000 clones listed, about nine tenths were seen once. The sample consisted of CD45RA- memory CD4+ T cells from PBMCs. These receptors were collected from a human donor with narcolepsy.

The chain is built from TRBV28 and TRBJ1-1; D gene uncertain. The CDR3 spans 14 residues. Deletions cut 3 bases from V and 0 bases from J, with 8 bases between. Per germline, CDR1 MDHEN and CDR2 SYDVKM. This chain's CDR3 is CASSLLGLNTEAFF. As DNA, the CDR3 is TGTGCCAGCAGTTTGCTCGGCTTGAACACTGAAGCTTTCTTT.

In nucleotides, the CDR3 is TGTGCCAGCAGCTTGTACGGGGGTAGTACCGGGGAGCTGTTTTTT. Translation: CASSLYGGSTGELFF. This rearrangement joins TRBV7-2 to TRBJ2-2; TRBD2 is a possible D gene (6 bases). From germline, CDR1 is SGHTA and CDR2 FQGNSA. The CDR3 covers 15 residues. Trimming took off 3 bases at V and 5 bases at J, with 13 bases between the two ends.

The chain links TRBV11-2 to TRBJ1-6; TRBD1 might be the D (5 bases). The CDR3 runs 17 residues. V lost 8 bases and J 0 bases, leaving 17 bases between the germline ends. Germline lookup yields CDR1 SGHAT and CDR2 FQNNGV. The CDR3 coding sequence is TGTGCCAGCCTTCCGGGGACGGGGAACTCCTATAATTCACCCCTCCACTTT. Its protein product is CASLPGTGNSYNSPLHF.

The rearrangement uses TRBV18 and TRBJ1-1; D gene uncertain. This CDR3 spans 14 amino acids. The V end lost 1 base, the J end lost 1 base, and 7 bases lay between the germline ends. CDR1 is KGHSH, CDR2 LQKENI, per germline. CDR3 in amino acids: CASSPLDTNTEAFF. In DNA form, the CDR3 reads TGTGCCAGCTCACCACTGGATACGAACACTGAAGCTTTCTTT.

V and J are TRBV20-1 and TRBJ2-1, with D unresolved. CDR1 is DFQATT and CDR2 is SNEGSKA in the germline V gene (reference sequence). V gave up 7 bases and J gave up 6 bases, with 10 bases separating them. The CDR3 runs to 11 residues. CDR3 nucleotides: TGCAGTGGCGGCCAAGCCAATGAGCAGTTCTTC. It specifies CSGGQANEQFF.

V usage is TRBV6-1 and J usage is TRBJ1-2; D is ambiguous. V lost 2 bases to trimming and J lost 13 bases, with 8 bases between them. The CDR3 extends over 10 amino acids. Germline lookup yields CDR1 MNHNS and CDR2 SASEGT. In DNA, the CDR3 is TGTGCCAGCAGTGAAACGACGCCCACCTTC. Its protein product is CASSETTPTF.

This clone was detected only once. V usage is TRBV18 and J usage is TRBJ1-5; 9 nucleotides match TRBD1. Unmatched junction bases numbered 4, after V lost 3 bases and J lost 4 bases. The CDR3 is 15 residues long. CDR1 KGHSH and CDR2 LQKENI come from the germline V gene. The CDR3 is CASSPRQGGNQPQHF. In DNA form, the CDR3 reads TGTGCCAGCTCACCGCGACAGGGGGGAAATCAGCCCCAGCATTTT. Based on the CDR3 plus reference TRBV18 and TRBJ1-5, the full variable domain is NAGVMQNPRHLVRRRGQEARLRCSPMKGHSHVYWYRQLPEEGLKFMVYLQKENIIDESGMPKERFSAEFPKEGPSILRIQQVVRGDSAAYFCASSPRQGGNQPQHFGDGTRLSIL.

A single count supports this clone. The chain uses TRBV2 and TRBJ2-3, with 9 bases lining up with TRBD1. With V trimmed by 7 bases and J by 1 base, 9 bases remained unmatched. Germline V CDR1 and CDR2: SNHLY, FYNNEI. The CDR3 covers 16 residues. The CDR3 here is CASTAGQGLGTDTQYF. The CDR3 DNA sequence: TGTGCCAGCACCGCAGGACAGGGGCTCGGCACAGATACGCAGTATTTT.

The rearrangement links TRBV29-1 to TRBJ1-1, with 12 bases that match TRBD1. V shed 6 bases, J shed 9 bases, and the junction held 11 bases outside the gene matches. In germline, CDR1 is SQVTM, CDR2 ANQGSEA. The CDR3 extends over 14 amino acids. CDR3: CSVRTGTGGGQAFF. The CDR3 DNA reads as TGCAGCGTGCGAACCGGGACAGGGGGCGGGCAAGCTTTCTTT.

The chain combines TRBV6-5 with TRBJ1-6; 8 nucleotides agree with TRBD1. The CDR3 consists of 14 residues. CDR1 MNHEY and CDR2 SVGAGI come from the germline V gene. J gave up 5 bases and V 6 bases, and 3 bases lay outside the gene matches. Written as DNA, the CDR3 is TGTGCCAGCAGCGCGACAGGGGATAATTCACCCCTCCACTTT. This translates into CASSATGDNSPLHF.

The CDR3 loop is CASSLGVGMNTEAFF. In nucleotides, the CDR3 is TGTGCCAGCAGCTTAGGGGTGGGAATGAACACTGAAGCTTTCTTT. V is TRBV7-2 and J is TRBJ1-1; D is unresolved. CDR1 and CDR2 from the germline V gene are SGHTA and FQGNSA. V was cut by 1 base and J by 0 bases, with 9 bases left in between. The CDR3 has 15 residues.

This sequence joins TRBV7-6 and TRBJ2-1; 11 bases match TRBD2. CDR1 SGHVS and CDR2 FNYEAQ come from the germline V gene. V was pared by 5 bases and J by 7 bases, with 7 bases of the junction left unmatched. The CDR3 has 15 residues. CDR3 nucleotides: TGTGCCAGCAGCCCCGTAGCGGGGGGGCCGAATGAGCAGTTCTTC. Encoded protein: CASSPVAGGPNEQFF.

This chain links TRBV6-6 with TRBJ2-3; D perhaps matches TRBD2 (5 bases). Trimming removed 7 bases at V and 6 bases at J, with 23 bases between. Germline V gene lookup returns CDR1 MNHNY and CDR2 SVGAGI (reference sequence). The CDR3 sequence is 16 residues long. CDR3 DNA: TGTGCCAGCACCGCCCGGAGGATTGGGTACAGCGATACGCAGTATTTT. It translates to CASTARRIGYSDTQYF.

The chain joins TRBV12-5 to TRBJ2-3; D gene uncertain. The CDR3 contains 13 residues. Trimming removed 8 bases from V and 7 bases from J, with 16 bases in between. Germline assignment: CDR1 LGHNT and CDR2 FRNRAP. CDR3 sequence reads: CASRPRPPNTQYF. The CDR3 DNA sequence: TGTGCTAGTCGTCCTCGCCCGCCGAATACGCAGTATTTT.

V usage is TRBV19 and J usage is TRBJ2-7, with 7 bases matching TRBD1. Germline CDR1 reads LNHDA; CDR2 reads SQIVND (reference sequence). V lost 5 bases to trimming and J lost 1 base; unmatched junction nucleotides: 8. There are 15 residues in the CDR3. The CDR3: CASSVRDSKSYEQYV. The DNA of the CDR3 is TGTGCCAGTAGTGTAAGGGACAGTAAATCCTACGAGCAGTACGTC.

The chain recombines TRBV19 with TRBJ2-3, with a tentative D call TRBD1 (6 bases). V was trimmed by 5 bases and J by 4 bases, leaving 16 bases between them. CDR1 LNHDA and CDR2 SQIVND come from the germline V gene (reference sequence). The CDR3 loop spans 15 amino acids. The CDR3 loop reads CASSEQGVGADTQYF. For the CDR3, the DNA is TGTGCCAGTAGTGAACAGGGAGTTGGAGCAGATACGCAGTATTTT.

The gene calls are TRBV20-1 and TRBJ2-5; unclear D gene. CDR3 length equals 10 residues. CDR1 and CDR2 (germline): DFQATT, SNEGSKA (reference sequence). Trimming took off 1 base at V and 7 bases at J, with 4 bases between the two ends. CDR3 sequence reads: CSARGVTQYF. The DNA of the CDR3 is TGCAGTGCTAGAGGCGTGACCCAGTACTTC.

The chain employs TRBV6-5 and TRBJ2-7; perhaps TRBD2 as D (5 bases). Between the trimmed V and J ends, which lost 7 bases and 9 bases, there was a span of 22 bases. CDR1 MNHEY and CDR2 SVGAGI come from the germline V gene. The CDR3 spans 14 residues. Here the CDR3 reads CASKSQADVKGQYF. For the CDR3, the DNA is TGTGCCAGCAAGTCCCAAGCGGACGTTAAAGGGCAGTACTTC.

The count of this clone is one. The genes are TRBV6-5 and TRBJ2-1; tentatively, D is TRBD2 (5 bases). The V end was cut by 5 bases, the J end by 9 bases, with 14 bases between. The CDR3 spans 13 residues. Germline V gene sequence: CDR1 MNHEY, CDR2 SVGAGI. CDR3 in amino acids: CASSGTRAGEQFF. The CDR3, as DNA: TGTGCCAGCAGTGGAACTAGGGCGGGTGAGCAGTTCTTC.

This rearrangement joins TRBV10-2 to TRBJ1-5; no definite D call. Germline CDR1 WSHSY, CDR2 SAAADI. Deletions cut 4 bases from V and 2 bases from J, with 3 bases between. This CDR3 comprises 12 residues. CDR3 bases: TGCGCCAGCAGTGGTCGCAATCAGCCCCAGCATTTT. Translating gives CASSGRNQPQHF.

J is TRBJ2-2 and V is TRBV27, with 7 bases that match TRBD2. Germline V gene lookup returns CDR1 MNHEY and CDR2 SMNVEV (reference sequence). Unmatched junction bases numbered 5, after V lost 0 bases and J lost 4 bases. The CDR3 is 16 residues long. The CDR3 DNA reads TGTGCCAGCAGTTTATCAGTCGGCGGGGGCACCGGGGAGCTGTTTTTT. Protein sequence: CASSLSVGGGTGELFF.

J is TRBJ2-2 and V is TRBV6-1; no clear D gene. From germline, CDR1 is MNHNS and CDR2 SASEGT. The CDR3 loop spans 15 amino acids. Trimming removed 7 bases at V and 0 bases at J, with 12 bases between. CDR3 amino acids: CASTVSITNTGELFF. The CDR3 nucleotides read TGTGCCAGCACGGTTTCTATCACGAACACCGGGGAGCTGTTTTTT.

The CDR3 nucleotides read TGTGCCAGCAGCTTTTCGCGGGGGGCGTACAATGAGCAGTTCTTC. This gives the protein CASSFSRGAYNEQFF. The gene calls are TRBV11-2 and TRBJ2-1; 8 nucleotides align to TRBD2. V lost 3 bases, J lost 4 bases, and 5 bases stayed unmatched. CDR3 length: 15 residues. Germline V CDR1 and CDR2: SGHAT, FQNNGV. Variable domain in full (rest from reference TRBV11-2 and TRBJ2-1): EAGVAQSPRYKIIEKRQSVAFWCNPISGHATLYWYQQILGQGPKLLIQFQNNGVVDDSQLPKDRFSAERLKGVDSTLKIQPAKLEDSAVYLCASSFSRGAYNEQFFGPGTRLTVL.

This sequence joins TRBV6-5 and TRBJ2-5; no firm D call. Trimming left V 3 bases short and J 7 bases short, with 6 bases between. Germline values: CDR1 MNHEY, CDR2 SVGAGI. This CDR3 is 11 amino acids long. As DNA, the CDR3 is TGTGCCAGCAGTTATCTCGGGACCCAGTACTTC. Protein: CASSYLGTQYF.

The genes are TRBV6-5 and TRBJ2-5; TRBD1 matches 8 bases. The J call may be in error: the DNA end matches TRBJ2-7 better. CDR3 length: 14 residues. Looked up from germline, CDR1 is MNHEY and CDR2 is SVGAGI. Here the CDR3 DNA reads TGTGCCAGCAGTCCGGACAGGGCCACCGACGAGCAGTACTTC. Its translation: CASSPDRATDEQYF.

The V gene is TRBV7-9, the J gene TRBJ1-1; D not certain. Looked up from germline, CDR1 is SEHNR and CDR2 is FQNEAQ (reference sequence). Trimming cost V 0 bases and J 5 bases, with 7 bases left between them. The CDR3 has 13 amino acids. The CDR3 DNA follows: TGTGCCAGCAGCTTAGCCGAGGTTACTGAAGCTTTCTTT. Encoded protein: CASSLAEVTEAFF. The full variable domain, in which reference TRBV7-9 and TRBJ1-1 provide the parts outside the CDR3, is DTGVSQNPRHKITKRGQNVTFRCDPISEHNRLYWYRQTLGQGPEFLTYFQNEAQLEKSRLLSDRFSAERPKGSFSTLEIQRTEQGDSAMYLCASSLAEVTEAFFGQGTRLTVV.